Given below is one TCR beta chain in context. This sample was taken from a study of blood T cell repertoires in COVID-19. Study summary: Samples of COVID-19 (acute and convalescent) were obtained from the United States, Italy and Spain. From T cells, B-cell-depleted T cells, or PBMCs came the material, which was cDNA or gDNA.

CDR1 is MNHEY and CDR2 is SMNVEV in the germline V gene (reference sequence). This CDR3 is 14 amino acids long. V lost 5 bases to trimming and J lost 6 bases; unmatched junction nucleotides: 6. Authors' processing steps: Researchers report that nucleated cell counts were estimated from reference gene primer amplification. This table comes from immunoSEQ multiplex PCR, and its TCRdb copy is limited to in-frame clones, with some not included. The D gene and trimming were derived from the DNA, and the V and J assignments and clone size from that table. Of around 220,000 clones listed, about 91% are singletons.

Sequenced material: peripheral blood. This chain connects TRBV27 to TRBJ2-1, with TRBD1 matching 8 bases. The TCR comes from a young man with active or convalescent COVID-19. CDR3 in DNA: TGTGCCAGCAGTACCAGGACAGGGTTCAATGAGCAGTTCTTC. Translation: CASSTRTGFNEQFF.